This record concerns one TCR beta chain sequence. This table comes from immunoSEQ multiplex PCR, and its TCRdb copy is limited to in-frame clones, with some not included. The profile shows about 170,000 clones, just under 85% of them singletons. This entry is derived from a study of blood T cell repertoires in COVID-19. Study at large: Whether acute or convalescent, the COVID-19 samples came from the United States, Italy and Spain.

Trimming stripped 2 bases from V and 0 bases from J, with 8 bases between. The CDR3 has 15 residues. CDR1 and CDR2 from the germline V gene are SGHRS and YFSETQ. This TCR came from a woman of 80 years or more with acute or convalescent COVID-19. The V gene is TRBV5-1, the J gene TRBJ2-2, with D perhaps matching TRBD1 (6 bases). Specimen: peripheral blood. The CDR3 region is CASSFQGTNTGELFF. The DNA for the CDR3 is TGCGCCAGCAGCTTCCAGGGGACGAACACCGGGGAGCTGTTTTTT.